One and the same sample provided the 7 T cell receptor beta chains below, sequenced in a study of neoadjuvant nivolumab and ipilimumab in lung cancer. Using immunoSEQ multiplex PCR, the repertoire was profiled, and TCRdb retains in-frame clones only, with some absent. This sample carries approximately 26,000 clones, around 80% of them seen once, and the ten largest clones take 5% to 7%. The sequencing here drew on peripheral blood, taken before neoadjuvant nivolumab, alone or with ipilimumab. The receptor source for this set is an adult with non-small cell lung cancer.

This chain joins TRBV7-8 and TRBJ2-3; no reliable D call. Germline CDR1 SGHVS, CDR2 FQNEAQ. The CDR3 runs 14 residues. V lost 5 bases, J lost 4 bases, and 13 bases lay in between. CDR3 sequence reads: CASSPTPEADTQYF. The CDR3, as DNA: TGTGCCAGCAGCCCTACACCAGAGGCAGATACGCAGTATTTT. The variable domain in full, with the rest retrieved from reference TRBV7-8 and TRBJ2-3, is GAGVSQSPRYKVAKRGQDVALRCDPISGHVSLFWYQQALGQGPEFLTYFQNEAQLDKSGLPSDRFFAERPEGSVSTLKIQRTQQEDSAVYLCASSPTPEADTQYFGPGTRLTVL.

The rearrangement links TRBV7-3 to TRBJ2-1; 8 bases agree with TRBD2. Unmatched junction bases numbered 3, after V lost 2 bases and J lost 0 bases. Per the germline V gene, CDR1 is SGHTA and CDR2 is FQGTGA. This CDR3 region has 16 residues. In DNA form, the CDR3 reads TGTGCCAGCAGCTTAGGCGGGGGGACCTCCTACAATGAGCAGTTCTTC. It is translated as CASSLGGGTSYNEQFF.

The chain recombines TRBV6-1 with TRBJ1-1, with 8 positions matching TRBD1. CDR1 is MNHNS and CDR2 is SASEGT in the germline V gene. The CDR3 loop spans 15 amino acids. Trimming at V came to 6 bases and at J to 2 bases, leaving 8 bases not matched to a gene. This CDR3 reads CASRAGGARNTEAFF. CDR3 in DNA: TGTGCCAGCAGGGCAGGGGGCGCACGAAACACTGAAGCTTTCTTT.

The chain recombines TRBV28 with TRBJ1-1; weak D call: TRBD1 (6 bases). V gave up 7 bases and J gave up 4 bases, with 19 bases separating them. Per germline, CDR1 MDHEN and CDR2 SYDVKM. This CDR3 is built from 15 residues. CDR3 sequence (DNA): TGTGCCAGCACCCTAGAGGCCCTAGGGGGCACTGAAGCTTTCTTT. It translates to CASTLEALGGTEAFF.

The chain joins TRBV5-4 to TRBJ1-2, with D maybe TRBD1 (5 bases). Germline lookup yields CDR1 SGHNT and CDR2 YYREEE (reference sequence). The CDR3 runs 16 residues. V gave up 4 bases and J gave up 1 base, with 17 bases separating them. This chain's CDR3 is CASSHFETVNNYGYTF. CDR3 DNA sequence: TGTGCCAGCAGCCACTTTGAGACAGTAAATAACTATGGCTACACCTTC.

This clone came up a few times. The CDR3 spells CASSALWEEQFF. CDR3 in DNA: TGTGCCAGCAGCGCCCTCTGGGAGGAGCAGTTCTTC. The J gene is TRBJ2-1, the V gene TRBV7-9; a possible D gene is TRBD2 (5 bases). V was pared by 5 bases and J by 10 bases, with 12 bases between. Germline CDR1 SEHNR, CDR2 FQNEAQ (reference sequence). The CDR3 runs to 12 residues.

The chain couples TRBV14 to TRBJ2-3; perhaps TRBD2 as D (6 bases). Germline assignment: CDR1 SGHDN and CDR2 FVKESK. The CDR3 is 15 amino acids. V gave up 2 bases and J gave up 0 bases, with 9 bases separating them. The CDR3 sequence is CASSQQLASTDTQYF. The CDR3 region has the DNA TGTGCCAGCAGCCAACAACTAGCTAGCACAGATACGCAGTATTTT.